The rows below give T cell receptor beta chains drawn from one sample of a study of shared clonotypes between healthy human individuals. Here immunoSEQ multiplex PCR was the method, and the copy in TCRdb shows in-frame clones only, minus some. The table shows around 1,000,000 clones, with 60% to 85% occurring only once. The sample taken for sequencing was memory CD4+ T cells from PBMCs. The receptors come from a man between 18 and 29 years old in good health. Some clones in this sample may be carry-over from other donors' samples. Each CDR3 is given with its conserved first and last residue. The order of the fields is J gene, V gene, D gene, clone size, CDR3 protein, CDR3 DNA. A D gene is named only where the DNA matches it firmly. Expanded clones get a size class; other rows say once, few or many, or leave the size out.

TRBJ1-3 TRBV2 - - CASSEQISGNTIYF TGTGCCAGCAGTGAACAGATCTCTGGAAACACCATATATTTT
TRBJ2-5 TRBV28 TRBD2 - CASRPWWAGVTETQYF TGTGCCAGCAGGCCCTGGTGGGCGGGGGTGACGGAGACCCAGTACTTC
TRBJ1-5 TRBV6-1 - - CASSERSSSNQPQHF TGTGCCAGCAGTGAACGCAGTAGTAGCAATCAGCCCCAGCATTTT
TRBJ2-6 TRBV7-3 - few CASSPGTTSGANVLTF TGTGCCAGCAGCCCGGGGACAACCTCTGGGGCCAACGTCCTGACTTTC
TRBJ1-1 TRBV7-3 TRBD1 - CASSSGQGTMNTEAFF TGTGCCAGCAGCTCGGGACAGGGTACCATGAACACTGAAGCTTTCTTT
TRBJ2-1 TRBV9 - - CASSVATTLNGYNEQFF TGTGCCAGCAGCGTAGCTACTACTCTGAATGGGTACAATGAGCAGTTCTTC
TRBJ2-6 TRBV6-5 - - CASSYGTPGANVLTF TGTGCCAGCAGTTACGGCACTCCTGGGGCCAACGTCCTGACTTTC
TRBJ2-2 TRBV5-6 TRBD1 - CASSLLGTGDTGELFF TGTGCCAGCAGCTTGCTCGGGACAGGAGACACCGGGGAGCTGTTTTTT
TRBJ1-1 TRBV7-2 - once CASSRGLNTEAFF TGTGCCAGCAGCCGGGGGTTGAACACTGAAGCTTTCTTT
TRBJ1-2 TRBV28 TRBD1 few CASSYGQGRYGYTF TGTGCCAGCAGCTACGGACAGGGTCGCTATGGCTACACCTTC
TRBJ2-7 TRBV7-2 TRBD2 once CASSLAVLAGVFEQYF TGTGCCAGCAGCTTAGCGGTTCTAGCGGGAGTCTTCGAGCAGTACTTC
TRBJ2-3 TRBV6-5 TRBD1 - CASGDRGDTDTQYF TGTGCCAGCGGTGACAGGGGAGACACAGATACGCAGTATTTT
TRBJ2-7 TRBV19 - - CASSPRGWRGEQYF TGTGCCAGTAGTCCCCGGGGTTGGCGGGGTGAGCAGTACTTC
TRBJ1-2 TRBV28 - - CASSPPQSRGGYGYTF TGTGCCAGCAGTCCTCCCCAAAGCAGGGGAGGCTATGGCTACACCTTC
TRBJ2-3 TRBV6-5 - once CASSYSPAVADTQYF TGTGCCAGCAGCTATTCCCCCGCTGTCGCAGATACGCAGTATTTT
TRBJ2-3 TRBV7-3 - - CASSPGYTDTQYF TGTGCCAGCAGCCCTGGATACACAGATACGCAGTATTTT
TRBJ2-7 TRBV4-2 - - CASSQDPGLPGYF TGTGCCAGCAGCCAAGATCCCGGACTTCCCGGGTACTTC
TRBJ2-5 TRBV7-9 - - CASSPHWAPETQYF TGTGCCAGCAGCCCTCATTGGGCGCCGGAGACCCAGTACTTC
TRBJ2-7 TRBV5-1 - - CASSLGPTTLVYF TGCGCCAGCAGCTTGGGGCCGACAACCCTGGTATACTTC
TRBJ1-5 TRBV2 TRBD1 - CASSPQGVGNQPQHF TGTGCCAGCAGTCCTCAGGGGGTGGGCAATCAGCCCCAGCATTTT
TRBJ1-4 TRBV5-1 - - CASSLEGGSNEKLFF TGCGCCAGCAGCTTGGAGGGGGGATCTAATGAAAAACTGTTTTTT